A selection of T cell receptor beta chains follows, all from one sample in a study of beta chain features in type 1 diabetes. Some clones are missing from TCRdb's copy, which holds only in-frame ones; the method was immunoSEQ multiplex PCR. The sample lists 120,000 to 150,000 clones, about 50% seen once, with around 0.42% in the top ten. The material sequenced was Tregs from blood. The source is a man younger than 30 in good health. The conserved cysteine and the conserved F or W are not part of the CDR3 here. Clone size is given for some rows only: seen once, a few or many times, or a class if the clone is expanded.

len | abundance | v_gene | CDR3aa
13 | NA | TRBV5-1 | ASSLESGDTGELF
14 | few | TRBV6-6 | ASSRLAPLSGYEQY
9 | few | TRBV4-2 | ASSQADTQY
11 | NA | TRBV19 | ASSRGATYGYT
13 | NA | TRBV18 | ASSPNGSNREKLF
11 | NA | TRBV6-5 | ASSYGTGGEQY
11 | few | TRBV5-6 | ASSLVRRGEQF
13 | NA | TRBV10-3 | AISETDRGGYGYT
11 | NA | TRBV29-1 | SGGGGPSYEQY
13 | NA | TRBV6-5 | ASRVTGTVSGGYT
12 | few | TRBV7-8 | ASSRAQGSTEAF
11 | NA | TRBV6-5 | ASSYQRDQPQH
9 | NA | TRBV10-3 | AIISGYGYT
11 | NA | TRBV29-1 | SGKRGGTDTQY
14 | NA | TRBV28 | ASTIGNPGLAGEQY
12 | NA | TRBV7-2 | ASSPNFSGNTIY
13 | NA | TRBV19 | ASRAGQSSYNEQF
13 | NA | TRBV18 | ASSAPGVRTGELF
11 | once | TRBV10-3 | AISPGIGETQY
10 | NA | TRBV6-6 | ASPLWESPLH
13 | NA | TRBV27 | ASHTPTSGRYEQY
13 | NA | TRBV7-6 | ASTRFTIGHNEQF
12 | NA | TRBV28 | ASSLSGQGYEQF
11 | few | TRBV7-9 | ASGRQGSYEQY
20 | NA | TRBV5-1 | ASSLLANPSGGLPTGANVLT
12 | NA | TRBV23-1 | ASSQYRVQETQY
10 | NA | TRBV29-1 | SVGQGADTQY
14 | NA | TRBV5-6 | ASSLAPAGVPKTQY
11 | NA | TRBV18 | ASSPPLKHEQY
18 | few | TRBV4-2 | ASSQGGGGGRAGLYNEQF
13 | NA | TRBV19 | ASSIGAATNEKLF
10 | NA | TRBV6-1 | ASSARTDTQY
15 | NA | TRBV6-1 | ASSERGVLAYNSPLH
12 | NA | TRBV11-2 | ASSLSTGAYGYT
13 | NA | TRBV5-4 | ASSARNSVPGELF
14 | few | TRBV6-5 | ASSFLTAGSTDTQY
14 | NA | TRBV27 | ASSAGGLAGAREQY
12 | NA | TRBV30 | AWSVGGASGTQY
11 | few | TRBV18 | ASSGQADQPQH
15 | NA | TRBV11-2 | ASSLDPGLAGFGELF
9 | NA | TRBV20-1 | SAGVSYEQY
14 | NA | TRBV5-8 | ASSLGQTHNTGELF
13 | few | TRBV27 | ASSLAAGTAYEQY
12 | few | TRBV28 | ASTTGQGFQPQH
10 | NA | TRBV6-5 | ASSRAGYEQY
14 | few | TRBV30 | AWNFGTGGPQRVAF
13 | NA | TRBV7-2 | ASSPWTSKGGELF
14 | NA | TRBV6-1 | ASSVSLAGVYNEQF
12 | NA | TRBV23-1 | ASSPRGEEDGYT
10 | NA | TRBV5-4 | ASSLHGEKLF
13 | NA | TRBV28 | ASSSPGQANYGYT